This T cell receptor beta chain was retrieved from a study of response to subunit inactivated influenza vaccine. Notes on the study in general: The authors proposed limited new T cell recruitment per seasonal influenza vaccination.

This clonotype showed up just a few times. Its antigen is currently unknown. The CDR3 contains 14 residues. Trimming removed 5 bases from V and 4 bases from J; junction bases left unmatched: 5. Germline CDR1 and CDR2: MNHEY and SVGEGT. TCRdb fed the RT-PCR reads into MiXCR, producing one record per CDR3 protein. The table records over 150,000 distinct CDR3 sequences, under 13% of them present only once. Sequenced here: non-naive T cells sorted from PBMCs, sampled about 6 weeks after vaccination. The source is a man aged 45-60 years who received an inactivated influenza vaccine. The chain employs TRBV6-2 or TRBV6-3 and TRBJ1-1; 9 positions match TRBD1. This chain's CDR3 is CASSPWTGVTEAFF. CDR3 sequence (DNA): TGTGCCAGCAGTCCCTGGACAGGGGTCACTGAAGCTTTCTTT.